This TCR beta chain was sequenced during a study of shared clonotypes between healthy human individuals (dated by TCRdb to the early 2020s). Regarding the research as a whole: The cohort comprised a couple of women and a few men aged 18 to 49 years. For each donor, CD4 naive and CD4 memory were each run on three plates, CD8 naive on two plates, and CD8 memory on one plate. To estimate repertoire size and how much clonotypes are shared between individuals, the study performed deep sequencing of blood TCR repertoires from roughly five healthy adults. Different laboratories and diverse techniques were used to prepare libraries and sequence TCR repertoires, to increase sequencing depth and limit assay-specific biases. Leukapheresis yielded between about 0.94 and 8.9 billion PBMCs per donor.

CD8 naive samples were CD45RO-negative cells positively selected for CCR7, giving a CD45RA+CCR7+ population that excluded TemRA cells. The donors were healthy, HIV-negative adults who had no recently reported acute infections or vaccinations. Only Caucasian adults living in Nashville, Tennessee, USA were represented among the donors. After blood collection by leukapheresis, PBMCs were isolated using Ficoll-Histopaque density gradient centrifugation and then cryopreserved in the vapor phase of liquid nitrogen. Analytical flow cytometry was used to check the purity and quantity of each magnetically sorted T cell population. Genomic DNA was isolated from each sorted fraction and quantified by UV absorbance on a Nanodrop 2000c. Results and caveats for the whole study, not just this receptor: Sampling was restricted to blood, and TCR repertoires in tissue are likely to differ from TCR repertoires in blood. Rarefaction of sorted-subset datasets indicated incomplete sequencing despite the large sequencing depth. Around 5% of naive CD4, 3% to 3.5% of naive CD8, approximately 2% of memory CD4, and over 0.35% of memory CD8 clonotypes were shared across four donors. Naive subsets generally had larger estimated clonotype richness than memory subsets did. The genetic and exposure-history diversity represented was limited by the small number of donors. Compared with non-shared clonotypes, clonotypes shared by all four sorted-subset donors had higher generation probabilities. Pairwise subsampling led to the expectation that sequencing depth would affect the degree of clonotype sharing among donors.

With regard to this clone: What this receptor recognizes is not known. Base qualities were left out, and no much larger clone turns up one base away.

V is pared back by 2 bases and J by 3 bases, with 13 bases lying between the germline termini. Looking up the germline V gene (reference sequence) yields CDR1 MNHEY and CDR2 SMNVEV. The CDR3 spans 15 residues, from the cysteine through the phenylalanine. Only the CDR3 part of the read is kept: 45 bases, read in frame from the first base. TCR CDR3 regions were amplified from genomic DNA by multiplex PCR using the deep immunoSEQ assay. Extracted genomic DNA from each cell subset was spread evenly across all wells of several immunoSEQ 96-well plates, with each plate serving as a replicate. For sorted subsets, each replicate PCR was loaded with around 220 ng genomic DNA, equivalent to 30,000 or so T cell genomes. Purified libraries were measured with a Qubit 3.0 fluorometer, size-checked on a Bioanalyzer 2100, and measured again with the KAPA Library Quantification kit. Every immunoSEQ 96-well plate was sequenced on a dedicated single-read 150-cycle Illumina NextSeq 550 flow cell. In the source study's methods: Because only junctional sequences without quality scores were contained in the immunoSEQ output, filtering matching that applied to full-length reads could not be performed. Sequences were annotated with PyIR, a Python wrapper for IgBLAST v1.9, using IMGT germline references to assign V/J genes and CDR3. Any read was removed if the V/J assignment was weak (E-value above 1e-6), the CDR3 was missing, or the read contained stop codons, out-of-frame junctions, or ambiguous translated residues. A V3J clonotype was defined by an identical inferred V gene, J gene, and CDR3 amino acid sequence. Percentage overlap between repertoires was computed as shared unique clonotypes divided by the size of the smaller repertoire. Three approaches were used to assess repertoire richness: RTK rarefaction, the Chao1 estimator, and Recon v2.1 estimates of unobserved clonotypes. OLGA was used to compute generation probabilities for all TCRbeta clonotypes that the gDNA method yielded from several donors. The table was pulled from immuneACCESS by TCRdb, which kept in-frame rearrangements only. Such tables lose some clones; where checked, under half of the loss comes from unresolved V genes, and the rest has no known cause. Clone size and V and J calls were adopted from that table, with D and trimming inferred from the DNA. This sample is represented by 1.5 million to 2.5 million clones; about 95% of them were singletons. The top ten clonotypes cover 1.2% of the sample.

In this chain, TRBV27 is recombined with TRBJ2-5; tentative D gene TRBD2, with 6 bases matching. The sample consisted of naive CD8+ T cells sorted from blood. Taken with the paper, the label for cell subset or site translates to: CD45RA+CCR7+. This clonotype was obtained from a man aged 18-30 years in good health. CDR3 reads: CASSLGAGLEETQYF. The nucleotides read TGTGCCAGCAGTTTAGGCGCGGGGCTCGAAGAGACCCAGTACTTC.